The next 6 T cell receptor beta chains were all read from a single sample in a study of shared clonotypes between healthy human individuals. TCRdb's copy holds only in-frame clones and misses some; the assay was immunoSEQ multiplex PCR. The table includes roughly 2 million clones, about 95% detected once. The material sequenced was naive CD4+ T cells sorted from blood. Subset described: CD45RA+ positively selected. These receptors originate from a young man in good health.

This clone occurred once. The sample contains more than one DNA sequence encoding this CDR3. The chain has TRBV5-1 and TRBJ2-5; 8 bases align to TRBD2. V gave up 0 bases and J gave up 1 base; unmatched junction bases: 2. The CDR3 has 15 residues. Germline loops: CDR1 SGHRS, CDR2 YFSETQ. The CDR3: CASSLGGLGQETQYF. The DNA for the CDR3 is TGCGCCAGCAGCTTGGGGGGACTAGGCCAAGAGACCCAGTACTTC.

The CDR3 reads CASSSTSGSSYNEQFF. The CDR3 region has the DNA TGTGCCAGCAGTTCCACTAGCGGGAGCTCCTACAATGAGCAGTTCTTC. V gene TRBV6-6 combines with J gene TRBJ2-1; 11 nucleotides align to TRBD2. V was pared by 4 bases and J by 0 bases, with 2 bases of the junction left unmatched. CDR3 length: 16 residues. Germline V gives CDR1 MNHNY, CDR2 SVGAGI (reference sequence).

The V and J genes are TRBV5-1 and TRBJ1-3, with D unclear. The germline V gene has CDR1 SGHRS and CDR2 YFSETQ. This CDR3 spans 13 amino acids. V dropped 4 bases and J dropped 0 bases, with 5 bases sitting between them. The CDR3 protein is CASSQSSGNTIYF. CDR3 DNA: TGCGCCAGCAGCCAGTCCTCTGGAAACACCATATATTTT.

This clone has a handful of counts. The same CDR3 is also encoded by other DNA sequences in this sample. The V call is TRBV4-1, the J call TRBJ1-5, with TRBD1 matching over 11 bases. CDR1 is MGHRA and CDR2 is YSYEKL in the germline V gene. This CDR3 has 15 residues. V lost 3 bases, J lost 4 bases, and 2 bases stayed unmatched. The CDR3 sequence is CASSQGQGGNQPQHF. CDR3 in DNA: TGCGCCAGCAGCCAGGGACAGGGGGGAAATCAGCCCCAGCATTTT.

This chain connects TRBV5-4 to TRBJ1-2; maybe TRBD1 (6 bases). CDR3 length: 15 residues. V shed 4 bases and J shed 4 bases, with 17 bases lying between them. The germline CDR1 and CDR2 sequences are SGHNT and YYREEE (reference sequence). The CDR3 protein is CASSRWGAGPYGYTF. CDR3 sequence (DNA): TGTGCCAGCAGCCGGTGGGGGGCGGGGCCCTATGGCTACACCTTC.

The chain carries TRBV30 and TRBJ2-2, with no clear D. The CDR3 extends over 11 amino acids. With 2 bases removed from V and 8 bases from J, the gap between germline ends came to 6 bases. Germline values: CDR1 GTSNPN, CDR2 SVGIG (reference sequence). CDR3 sequence reads: CAWSPRGELFF. The CDR3 DNA follows: TGTGCCTGGAGTCCACGAGGGGAGCTGTTTTTT.